These 7 T cell receptor beta chains share one sample of origin, sequenced in a study of blood T cells in healthy people across ages. Alongside a J-beta primer mix, a sample-barcoded 5' primer served in a second PCR lasting about 7 to 11 cycles. Using its own MiXCR run on the 5' RACE reads, TCRdb lists one record per CDR3 protein. The repertoire holds around 1.7 million distinct CDR3 sequences, with over 25% as singletons. Sequencing used blood. These receptors were obtained from a woman aged 25 to 39 in good health.

This clonotype came up many times. The J gene is TRBJ2-7, the V gene TRBV20-1; 14 bases map to TRBD2. CDR1 DFQATT and CDR2 SNEGSKA come from the germline V gene (reference sequence). CDR3 length equals 16 residues. The trim removed 6 bases at V and 3 bases at J, leaving 10 bases unmatched. CDR3: CSAPLAGTSGSYEQYF. The CDR3 region has the DNA TGCAGTGCCCCTCTAGCCGGGACTAGCGGGAGCTACGAGCAGTACTTC.

As concerns this clonotype: Sequence at one end of the junction differs from germline and may be a read error. J is TRBJ1-5 and V is TRBV5-1; 10 nucleotides agree with TRBD1. Germline V gene lookup returns CDR1 SGHRS and CDR2 YFSETQ. The length of the CDR3 is 14 residues. CDR3 sequence (DNA): TGCGCCAGCAGCCTGACAGGGGGCAAGCAGCCCCAGCATTTT. Translating it yields CASSLTGGKQPQHF.

The J gene is TRBJ2-1, the V gene TRBV6-5; 7 bases are a match to TRBD1. After removal of 7 bases from V and 8 bases from J, the junction contained 11 bases not matched to a gene. Germline V gene data show CDR1 as MNHEY and CDR2 as SVGAGI. There are 14 residues in the CDR3. CDR3 region: CASTARHRGYEQFF. CDR3 DNA sequence: TGTGCCAGCACGGCCCGTCACAGGGGATATGAGCAGTTCTTC.

The table lists this clonotype with a few counts. The chain combines TRBV4-3 with TRBJ2-2; no clear D gene. The ends were cut back, 0 bases at V and 5 bases at J, with 7 bases in the middle. CDR3 size: 14 residues. The V gene's germline CDR1 is LGHNA and CDR2 YSLEER. Written as DNA, the CDR3 is TGCGCCAGCAGCCAAGATGTTTATACCGGGGAGCTGTTTTTT. Translated: CASSQDVYTGELFF.

The chain carries TRBV7-2 and TRBJ2-3; no clear D. The CDR3 extends over 15 amino acids. The germline V gene encodes CDR1 SGHTA and CDR2 FQGNSA. The V and J ends lost 1 base and 4 bases respectively, with 12 bases between them. The CDR3 spells CASSLDAGFADTQYF. The CDR3 nucleotides read TGTGCCAGCAGCTTAGACGCTGGTTTCGCAGATACGCAGTATTTT.

This chain joins TRBV7-7 and TRBJ2-5, with 9 bases matching TRBD1. V shed 5 bases, J shed 5 bases, and the junction held 6 bases outside the gene matches. The length of the CDR3 is 14 residues. Germline V gene lookup returns CDR1 SSHAT and CDR2 FNYEAQ (reference sequence). The CDR3 DNA sequence: TGTGCCAGCAGCATGGGGACAGGGCTGGAGACCCAGTACTTC. It is translated as CASSMGTGLETQYF.

The rearrangement links TRBV27 to TRBJ2-1, with 7 bases fitting TRBD1. The V gene end was trimmed by 2 bases and the J gene end by 0 bases; junction bases not matched to a gene: 4. This CDR3 comprises 16 residues. CDR1 is MNHEY, CDR2 SMNVEV, per germline (reference sequence). CDR3 loop: CASSLTGALSYNEQFF. The DNA of the CDR3 is TGTGCCAGCAGTTTAACAGGGGCCCTCTCCTACAATGAGCAGTTCTTC.